Listed below are T cell receptor beta chains from one sample, sequenced in a study of CD8+ T cells in alopecia areata. Profiled with immunoSEQ multiplex PCR; TCRdb holds only in-frame clones, not every one. The repertoire consists of 110,000 to 150,000 clones, with about 47% occurring once and the leading ten covering less than 1%. The starting material was CD4+ T cells sorted from blood, obtained at week 0. The receptor set was obtained from a human donor with alopecia areata. CDR3s include the opening cysteine and the closing phenylalanine or tryptophan. A D gene is named only where the DNA matches it firmly. Expanded clones are given a class, and other clones once, few, many or no size at all.

v_gene	abundance	len	j_gene	d_gene	CDR3nt	CDR3aa
TRBV7-9	once	16	TRBJ2-3	NA	TGTGCCAGCAACCCCGGGGCAGGCGGGGTTTGGGATACGCAGTATTTT	CASNPGAGGVWDTQYF
TRBV7-2	few	14	TRBJ2-7	NA	TGTGCCAGCAGCTTAGTTCCGGGCCTTTACGAGCAGTACTTC	CASSLVPGLYEQYF
TRBV28	NA	16	TRBJ2-3	NA	TGTGCCAGCAGGTTCCAGGCGGTGCGGGGCACAGATACGCAGTATTTT	CASRFQAVRGTDTQYF
TRBV29-1	few	13	TRBJ2-7	TRBD1	TGCAGCGTATCCCGGACAGGGAGGTACGAGCAGTACTTC	CSVSRTGRYEQYF
TRBV2	NA	16	TRBJ1-1	NA	TGTGCCAGCAGCCAACGAGCCTCGTCCATGAACACTGAAGCTTTCTTT	CASSQRASSMNTEAFF
TRBV5-1	NA	18	TRBJ2-3	TRBD2	TGCGCCAGCAGCCTAAGGGAAGCCGGGAGGGCCGGAACAGATACGCAGTATTTT	CASSLREAGRAGTDTQYF
TRBV5-1	NA	15	TRBJ2-3	TRBD1	TGCGCCAGCAGCATCGGGACAGGGGCCCCAGATACGCAGTATTTT	CASSIGTGAPDTQYF
TRBV7-9	NA	13	TRBJ2-7	NA	TGTGCCAGCGACGCGAACCCGACCTACGAGCAGTACTTC	CASDANPTYEQYF
TRBV30	NA	13	TRBJ2-2	NA	TGTGCCTGGAGCTCTCGGCAGGCCGGGGAGCTGTTTTTT	CAWSSRQAGELFF
TRBV5-1	NA	18	TRBJ2-7	TRBD2	TGCGCCAGCAGCTTGGCGGGACTAGCGGGAGGGCCTGGGTACGAGCAGTACTTC	CASSLAGLAGGPGYEQYF
TRBV2	NA	13	TRBJ1-2	NA	TGTGCCAGCAGTGAAAGGATCAACTATGGCTACACCTTC	CASSERINYGYTF
TRBV2	NA	14	TRBJ2-5	TRBD2	TGTGCCAGCAGTCGGACCAGCGGGAAAGAGACCCAGTACTTC	CASSRTSGKETQYF
TRBV29-1	NA	14	TRBJ2-5	NA	TGCAGCGTTGTGGTGACCCCAGGACAAGAGACCCAGTACTTC	CSVVVTPGQETQYF
TRBV5-1	NA	14	TRBJ2-5	NA	TGCGCCAGCAGCCCCCGAGGAGCTCAAGAGACCCAGTACTTC	CASSPRGAQETQYF
TRBV29-1	NA	13	TRBJ2-7	TRBD1	TGCAGCCCGGGGACAGGGAATCTCTACGAGCAGTACTTC	CSPGTGNLYEQYF
TRBV15	NA	14	TRBJ2-7	NA	TGTGCCACCCGCCCGACTAGAGGGTCCTACGAGCAGTACTTC	CATRPTRGSYEQYF
TRBV2	NA	14	TRBJ1-5	NA	TGTGCCAGCAGTGAAGGGGGGCGCATTCAGCCCCAGCATTTT	CASSEGGRIQPQHF
TRBV29-1	NA	15	TRBJ2-6	TRBD1	TGCAGCGTTGATGAGGGGGCGAGTGGGGCCAACGTCCTGACTTTC	CSVDEGASGANVLTF
TRBV28	NA	15	TRBJ1-5	NA	TGTGCCAGCAGCAAGAGACCGTCAAGAGGTCAGCCCCAGCATTTT	CASSKRPSRGQPQHF
TRBV6-5	NA	14	TRBJ2-7	TRBD2	TGTGCCAGCAGGATGGTATTAGCGGGAGGAACCCAGTACTTC	CASRMVLAGGTQYF
TRBV6-1	NA	13	TRBJ1-5	NA	TGTGCCAGCAGTAAGTCCCCCAATCAGCCCCAGCATTTT	CASSKSPNQPQHF